Listed below are T cell receptor beta chains from one sample, sequenced in a study of T cells in Graves' hyperthyroidism and ophthalmopathy. TCRdb itself ran the multiplex PCR reads through MiXCR, one entry per CDR3 protein. The table shows around 190,000 distinct CDR3 sequences, with about 17% occurring only once. Material: blood. The receptors shown here come from a woman in her forties or fifties with Graves' hyperthyroidism. The CDR3 runs from the conserved cysteine through the conserved F or W. Fields, in order: V gene, CDR3 protein.

TRBV7-9 | CASSPRGAGASYNEQFF
TRBV7-2 | CASSLKPPGGRATIVKNIQYF
TRBV12-3/TRBV12-4 | CASSFGRRTTGNTIYF
TRBV2 | CAREQGAYGYTF
TRBV24-1 | CATSLTGATDTQYF
TRBV9 | CASSASGRFNEQYF
TRBV7-6 | CASSRTGFSTDTQYF
TRBV6-1 | CASRNGGGNEQFF
TRBV19 | CASSMKGVSAKNIQYF
TRBV9 | CASSIEGQGFDYGYTF
TRBV29-1 | CSVVGTSGRAKYEQYF
TRBV6-1 | CASSTRTSGKNTGELFF
TRBV6-5 | CASSSTEGNTEAFF
TRBV14 | CASSPDPMGYTEAFF
TRBV27 | CASSDRAGYTDTQYF
TRBV6-2/TRBV6-3 | CASTSDQAATYEQYF
TRBV18 | CASSPSQETQYF
TRBV6-5 | CASSYSEANTGELFF
TRBV7-8 | CASSSHLSSGNTIYF
TRBV11-3 | CASSFSGGAPLHF
TRBV18 | CASSPRTSGTSTDTQYF
TRBV7-9 | CASSIMDSVAYEQYF
TRBV11-2 | CASSLYWGPQETQYF
TRBV20-1 | CSARRLATWETQYF
TRBV5-1 | CASSYSGQDYEQYF
TRBV28 | CASSPTGQGAREQYF
TRBV3-1 | CASSKGGNTEAFF
TRBV20-1 | CSARGVQNTEAFF
TRBV20-1 | CSAREDRENSPLHF
TRBV3-1 | CASSLLPSDYGYTF
TRBV5-4 | CASSSGGRIGELFF
TRBV5-1 | CASSRLGELVHEQYF
TRBV12-3/TRBV12-4 | CASSRDQRTGGNYGYTF